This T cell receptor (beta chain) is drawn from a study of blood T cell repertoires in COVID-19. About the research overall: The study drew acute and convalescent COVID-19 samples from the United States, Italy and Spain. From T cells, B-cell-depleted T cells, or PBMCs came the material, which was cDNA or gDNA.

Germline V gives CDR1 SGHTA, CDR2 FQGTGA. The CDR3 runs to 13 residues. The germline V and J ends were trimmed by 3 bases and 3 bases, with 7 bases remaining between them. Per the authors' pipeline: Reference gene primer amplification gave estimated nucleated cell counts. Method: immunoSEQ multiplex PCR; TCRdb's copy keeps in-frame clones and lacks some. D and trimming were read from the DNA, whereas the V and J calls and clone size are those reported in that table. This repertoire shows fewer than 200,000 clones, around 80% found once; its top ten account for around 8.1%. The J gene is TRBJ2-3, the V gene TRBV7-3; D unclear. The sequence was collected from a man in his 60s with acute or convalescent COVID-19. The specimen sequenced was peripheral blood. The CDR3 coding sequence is TGTGCCAGCAGCTTCTCTAGGACAGATACGCAGTATTTT. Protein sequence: CASSFSRTDTQYF.